Presented here are 31 T cell receptor beta chains from one specimen sequenced in a study of T cells in narcolepsy (dated by TCRdb to between 2017 and 2018). Libraries were made using the immunoSEQ multiplex PCR assay. TCRdb re-hosts the immuneACCESS table, in-frame sequences only. Its copies lack some clones; in the studies checked, an unresolved V gene accounts for under half of them, and the cause for the rest is not known. This sample has approximately 24,000 clones in its table, and approximately 80% of those were observed once. The top ten constitute 0.7% to 0.75% of the sample. Source material: CD45RA- memory CD4+ T cells from PBMCs. Taken with the paper, the label for cell subset or site translates to: memory T cells sorted ex vivo from peripheral blood. Receptor source: a human donor with narcolepsy.

The chain employs TRBV4-1 and TRBJ1-1, with TRBD1 matching 7 bases. The V and J ends lost 1 base and 5 bases, in that order; junction bases with no gene match: 10. The CDR3 covers 16 residues. Germline values: CDR1 MGHRA, CDR2 YSYEKL. CDR3 sequence reads: CASSQGGGRGYTEAFF. The CDR3 coding sequence is TGCGCCAGCAGCCAAGGAGGGGGCAGGGGTTATACTGAAGCTTTCTTT.

The chain joins TRBV7-8 to TRBJ2-2; TRBD1 matches at 7 bases. CDR3 length equals 15 residues. V shed 4 bases, J shed 6 bases, and the junction held 8 bases outside the gene matches. CDR1 is SGHVS and CDR2 is FQNEAQ in the germline V gene. The CDR3 reads CASSYDRDYSGELFF. The CDR3 nucleotides read TGTGCCAGCAGCTATGACAGGGATTATTCCGGGGAGCTGTTTTTT.

This clone was counted once. This chain connects TRBV4-2 to TRBJ2-7; D is possibly TRBD2 (6 bases). Germline V gene sequence: CDR1 LGHNA, CDR2 YNFKEQ. V was clipped by 0 bases and J by 3 bases, with 9 bases between them. The CDR3 sequence is 14 residues long. CDR3 residues: CASSQDGGIYEQYF. As DNA, the CDR3 is TGTGCCAGCAGCCAAGACGGCGGGATCTACGAGCAGTACTTC.

This chain joins TRBV5-1 and TRBJ2-3, with D tentatively TRBD2 (5 bases). V lost 4 bases to trimming and J lost 0 bases, with 9 bases between them. CDR1 is SGHRS and CDR2 is YFSETQ in the germline V gene. CDR3 length: 14 residues. CDR3 nucleotide sequence: TGCGCCAGCAGCATAGCGATAAGCACAGATACGCAGTATTTT. This translates into CASSIAISTDTQYF.

J is TRBJ2-7 and V is TRBV6-6; no firm D call. V was pared by 4 bases and J by 3 bases, with 4 bases between. Per germline, CDR1 MNHNY and CDR2 SVGAGI (reference sequence). This CDR3 spans 11 amino acids. The CDR3 DNA sequence: TGTGCCAGCAGTTCACGCTACGAGCAGTACTTC. Encoded protein: CASSSRYEQYF.

V and J are TRBV14 and TRBJ2-7; D unresolved. The CDR3 loop spans 14 amino acids. The germline CDR1 and CDR2 sequences are SGHDN and FVKESK. Trimming shortened V by 0 bases and J by 0 bases, and 6 bases separated the two germline ends. For the CDR3, the DNA is TGTGCCAGCAGCCAAGATCTGACCTCCTACGAGCAGTACTTC. Encoded protein: CASSQDLTSYEQYF.

CDR3 loop: CASSFSGASTDTQYF. The CDR3 nucleotides read TGTGCCAGCAGCTTTAGCGGAGCTAGCACAGATACGCAGTATTTT. The rearrangement joins TRBV5-4 to TRBJ2-3; tentative D call: TRBD2 (6 bases). CDR3 length: 15 amino acids. Germline V gene sequence: CDR1 SGHNT, CDR2 YYREEE (reference sequence). The V and J ends lost 2 bases and 0 bases respectively, with 10 bases between them.

The chain employs TRBV19 and TRBJ2-5; 10 nucleotides align to TRBD2. V lost 1 base, J lost 4 bases, and 3 bases stayed unmatched. Germline V CDR1 and CDR2: LNHDA, SQIVND (reference sequence). The CDR3 runs 15 residues. The CDR3 loop reads CASSIAQREGETQYF. In DNA form, the CDR3 reads TGTGCCAGTAGTATAGCACAGCGGGAGGGAGAGACCCAGTACTTC.

Comment on this clone: Compared with germline, one end of the junction differs, possibly owing to a read error. The chain recombines TRBV11-2 with TRBJ2-5; 7 nucleotides agree with TRBD2. Germline assignment: CDR1 SGHAT and CDR2 FQNNGV. The CDR3 has 16 amino acids. CDR3 sequence (DNA): TGTGCCAGCAGCCTAGATCGGGGGGTGCAAACAGAGACCCAGTACTTC. Its protein is CASSLDRGVQTETQYF.

In its sample, this clone was seen once. The chain couples TRBV29-1 to TRBJ2-5, with 7 bases aligning to TRBD2. Germline-derived CDR1 and CDR2 are SQVTM and ANQGSEA. The CDR3 runs 11 residues. With 7 bases clipped from V and 4 bases from J, the junction kept 3 bases outside the gene matches. The CDR3 spells CSGWEGETQYF. As DNA, the CDR3 is TGCAGCGGCTGGGAGGGAGAGACCCAGTACTTC.

This chain connects TRBV6-1 to TRBJ2-7; 7 bases fit TRBD1. The CDR3 covers 15 residues. J lost 2 bases, V lost 9 bases, and 13 bases had no gene match. Germline CDR1 reads MNHNS; CDR2 reads SASEGT. CDR3 region: CASRRDSWLTYEQYF. DNA of the CDR3: TGTGCCAGTCGACGGGACAGTTGGTTGACCTACGAGCAGTACTTC.

The chain is built from TRBV19 and TRBJ1-2; D remains ambiguous. CDR3 length: 13 amino acids. Germline V gene lookup returns CDR1 LNHDA and CDR2 SQIVND (reference sequence). V was trimmed by 3 bases and J by 4 bases, leaving 9 bases between them. CDR3 sequence reads: CASSMDPSYGYTF. The DNA for the CDR3 is TGTGCCAGTAGTATGGACCCATCCTATGGCTACACCTTC. The full variable domain, in which reference TRBV19 and TRBJ1-2 provide the parts outside the CDR3, is DGGITQSPKYLFRKEGQNVTLSCEQNLNHDAMYWYRQDPGQGLRLIYYSQIVNDFQKGDIAEGYSVSREKKESFPLTVTSAQKNPTAFYLCASSMDPSYGYTFGSGTRLTVV.

This clone was detected a few times. This rearrangement joins TRBV28 to TRBJ1-5; 9 nucleotides match TRBD1. Germline CDR1 and CDR2: MDHEN and SYDVKM. The CDR3 is 17 amino acids. V was clipped by 1 base and J by 9 bases; unmatched bases: 13. Here the CDR3 DNA reads TGTGCCAGCAGTTTATCCCACTTGACAGGGGGAAACGGGCCCCAGCATTTT. It encodes CASSLSHLTGGNGPQHF. Drawing the rest from reference TRBV28 and TRBJ1-5, the complete variable domain is DVKVTQSSRYLVKRTGEKVFLECVQDMDHENMFWYRQDPGLGLRLIYFSYDVKMKEKGDIPEGYSVSREKKERFSLILESASTNQTSMYLCASSLSHLTGGNGPQHFGDGTRLSIL.

This chain connects TRBV5-5 to TRBJ1-1; no clear D gene. CDR1 and CDR2 from the germline V gene are SGHKS and YYEKEE (reference sequence). V lost 4 bases and J 2 bases, leaving 12 bases between the germline ends. This CDR3 has 14 residues. CDR3 residues: CASSPQTDNTEAFF. The CDR3 nucleotides are TGTGCCAGCAGCCCCCAGACGGACAACACTGAAGCTTTCTTT.

J is TRBJ2-3 and V is TRBV2; D is perhaps TRBD1 (5 bases). The germline V and J ends were trimmed by 8 bases and 2 bases, with 17 bases remaining between them. Germline V CDR1 and CDR2: SNHLY, FYNNEI. This CDR3 is built from 15 residues. The CDR3 here is CASGPQDMPTDTQYF. The CDR3 coding sequence is TGTGCCAGCGGACCACAGGACATGCCCACAGATACGCAGTATTTT.

The V and J genes are TRBV18 and TRBJ1-3; D is ambiguous. V was clipped by 2 bases and J by 4 bases, with 9 bases between them. The CDR3 spans 14 residues. Germline V gives CDR1 KGHSH, CDR2 LQKENI. This CDR3 reads CASSPGPRGNTIYF. The DNA of the CDR3 is TGTGCCAGCTCACCAGGACCGAGAGGAAACACCATATATTTT.

This clone was seen a single time. The chain is built from TRBV28 and TRBJ2-1, with D unresolved. The CDR3 totals 16 residues. Trimming removed 6 bases at V and 8 bases at J, with 23 bases between. From germline, CDR1 is MDHEN and CDR2 SYDVKM. The CDR3 loop reads CASSFPAVGISHEQFF. The CDR3 DNA follows: TGTGCCAGCAGCTTCCCGGCGGTTGGGATCTCACATGAGCAGTTCTTC. Based on the CDR3 plus reference TRBV28 and TRBJ2-1, the full variable domain is DVKVTQSSRYLVKRTGEKVFLECVQDMDHENMFWYRQDPGLGLRLIYFSYDVKMKEKGDIPEGYSVSREKKERFSLILESASTNQTSMYLCASSFPAVGISHEQFFGPGTRLTVL.

This clone came up once. The gene calls are TRBV10-1 and TRBJ2-3; possible D gene TRBD2, 5 bases. Trimming left V 3 bases short and J 2 bases short, with 9 bases between. The CDR3 sequence is 14 residues long. Germline CDR1 is WNHNN and CDR2 is SYGVQD (reference sequence). CDR3 sequence reads: CASSEGSLTDTQYF. CDR3 in DNA: TGCGCCAGCAGTGAAGGGAGCCTCACAGATACGCAGTATTTT.

The CDR3 DNA follows: TGTGCCAGCAGCCCGAACGCAAAAGGGGGAGAGGTTACGATCAATGAGCAGTTCTTC. Residues: CASSPNAKGGEVTINEQFF. This chain joins TRBV13 and TRBJ2-1; TRBD1 might be the D (6 bases). There are 19 residues in the CDR3. V was shortened by 5 bases and J by 6 bases, with 29 bases between the two germline ends. Germline CDR1 reads PRHDT; CDR2 reads FYEKMQ (reference sequence).

The J gene is TRBJ2-7, the V gene TRBV7-2, with 8 bases aligning to TRBD1. V dropped 1 base and J dropped 5; count of bases not matched to a gene: 4. This CDR3 is 14 amino acids long. Germline CDR1 is SGHTA and CDR2 is FQGNSA. The CDR3 is CASSLGDRGHEQYF. The CDR3 DNA is TGTGCCAGCAGCTTAGGAGACAGGGGCCACGAGCAGTACTTC.

The chain joins TRBV30 to TRBJ1-1, with D unresolved. V gave up 1 base and J gave up 4 bases, with 10 bases separating them. The CDR3 is 13 residues long. CDR1 GTSNPN and CDR2 SVGIG come from the germline V gene (reference sequence). The CDR3 coding sequence is TGTGCCTGGAGTGGACTGAGCGGCACTGAAGCTTTCTTT. Its translation: CAWSGLSGTEAFF. Based on the CDR3 plus reference TRBV30 and TRBJ1-1, the full variable domain is SQTIHQWPATLVQPVGSPLSLECTVEGTSNPNLYWYRQAAGRGLQLLFYSVGIGQISSEVPQNLSASRPQDRQFILSSKKLLLSDSGFYLCAWSGLSGTEAFFGQGTRLTVV.

This clone has a single count. The rearrangement uses TRBV27 and TRBJ2-1; a weak D match, TRBD2 (6 bases). The CDR3 length is 15 residues. The V gene's germline CDR1 is MNHEY and CDR2 SMNVEV (reference sequence). V lost 3 bases and J lost 9, with 18 bases in between. CDR3 coding DNA: TGTGCCAGCAGTTTGGAGGGTTCGGCTAGTGGTGAGCAGTTCTTC. As protein: CASSLEGSASGEQFF.

The chain employs TRBV2 and TRBJ2-7; a possible D gene is TRBD1 (5 bases). Germline values: CDR1 SNHLY, CDR2 FYNNEI. V lost 4 bases, J lost 0 bases, and 10 bases lay in between. The CDR3 extends over 14 amino acids. CDR3 DNA sequence: TGTGCCAGCAGTGGTGGACACATCTCCTACGAGCAGTACTTC. Protein: CASSGGHISYEQYF.

The rearrangement uses TRBV15 and TRBJ1-2, with TRBD1 matching 7 bases. CDR1 is LNHNV, CDR2 YYDKDF, per germline (reference sequence). V shed 3 bases, J shed 2 bases, and the junction held 3 bases outside the gene matches. The CDR3 extends over 14 amino acids. CDR3 in DNA: TGTGCCACCAGCAGGCAGGGACAGAACTATGGCTACACCTTC. This translates into CATSRQGQNYGYTF. The full variable domain, its missing parts supplied by reference TRBV15 and TRBJ1-2, is DAMVIQNPRYQVTQFGKPVTLSCSQTLNHNVMYWYQQKSSQAPKLLFHYYDKDFNNEADTPDNFQSRRPNTSFCFLDIRSPGLGDTAMYLCATSRQGQNYGYTFGSGTRLTVV.

As for this clone: The same CDR3 arises from other DNA sequences in this sample as well. This chain connects TRBV19 to TRBJ2-1; possibly TRBD2 for D (6 bases). Germline V gene data show CDR1 as LNHDA and CDR2 as SQIVND (reference sequence). The CDR3 has 15 residues. V dropped 1 base and J dropped 0 bases, with 7 bases sitting between them. DNA for the CDR3: TGTGCCAGTAGTATAGCCGGGAGCTCCTACAATGAGCAGTTCTTC. It codes for CASSIAGSSYNEQFF.

The rearrangement links TRBV5-1 to TRBJ2-2; D is undetermined. CDR3 size: 14 residues. V was cut by 0 bases and J by 8 bases, with 11 bases left in between. Germline CDR1 SGHRS, CDR2 YFSETQ. Here the CDR3 reads CASSLGQVVGELFF. CDR3 bases: TGCGCCAGCAGCTTGGGCCAGGTCGTTGGGGAGCTGTTTTTT. Full variable domain (remainder filled in from reference TRBV5-1 and TRBJ2-2): KAGVTQTPRYLIKTRGQQVTLSCSPISGHRSVSWYQQTPGQGLQFLFEYFSETQRNKGNFPGRFSGRQFSNSRSEMNVSTLELGDSALYLCASSLGQVVGELFFGEGSRLTVL.

This clone has only one observation. The genes are TRBV5-1 and TRBJ2-2, with a weak D call TRBD1 (7 bases). The V and J ends lost 4 bases and 6 bases respectively, with 19 bases between them. This CDR3 has 16 amino acids. Germline CDR1 SGHRS, CDR2 YFSETQ. For the CDR3, the DNA is TGCGCCAGCAGCACGGGGACAGCGGGCGATGCCGGGGAGCTGTTTTTT. It specifies CASSTGTAGDAGELFF.

The chain uses TRBV11-1 and TRBJ1-6, with D possibly TRBD1 on 6 matching bases. Germline V CDR1 and CDR2: SGHAT, FQDESV (reference sequence). Trimming left V 6 bases short and J 7 bases short, with 13 bases between. The CDR3 is made up of 14 amino acids. CDR3 protein: CASSQQGTNSPLHF. The DNA of the CDR3 is TGTGCCAGCAGTCAACAGGGAACAAATTCACCCCTCCACTTT.

The chain joins TRBV11-3 to TRBJ2-2; D remains unclear. CDR1 is SGHNT and CDR2 is YENEEA in the germline V gene. V was shortened by 7 bases and J by 7 bases, with 7 bases between the two germline ends. This CDR3 contains 11 residues. The CDR3 DNA is TGTGCCAGCACCCTGGGCGGGGAGCTGTTTTTT. As protein: CASTLGGELFF. The entire variable domain, with the rest obtained from reference TRBV11-3 and TRBJ2-2, is as follows: EAGVVQSPRYKIIEKKQPVAFWCNPISGHNTLYWYLQNLGQGPELLIRYENEEAVDDSQLPKDRFSAERLKGVDSTLKIQPAELGDSAVYLCASTLGGELFFGEGSRLTVL.

The chain combines TRBV4-3 with TRBJ2-2; D gene uncertain. With 0 bases removed from V and 2 bases from J, the gap between germline ends came to 7 bases. The germline V gene encodes CDR1 LGHNA and CDR2 YSLEER. The CDR3 covers 15 residues. The CDR3 spells CASSQEISNTGELFF. DNA for the CDR3: TGCGCCAGCAGCCAAGAAATTAGTAACACCGGGGAGCTGTTTTTT.

The chain is built from TRBV11-3 and TRBJ1-5; TRBD1 is a possible D gene (6 bases). Looked up from germline, CDR1 is SGHNT and CDR2 is YENEEA. This CDR3 region has 15 residues. Trimming left V 1 base short and J 2 bases short, with 9 bases between. The CDR3 reads CASSLGAGGNQPQHF. CDR3 DNA sequence: TGTGCCAGCAGCTTAGGGGCAGGGGGCAATCAGCCCCAGCATTTT.